This TCR beta chain was documented in a study of cytomegalovirus exposure and HLA in healthy donors. Study observations and caveats: Earlier analysis looked at TCR beta V segments, and most were productive about 90% or about 30% of the time. A later analysis found TCR association rates differed by HLA locus, highest for DRB1 and lowest for HLA-C. A later analysis linked a missense variant in DCLRE1C to the trimming of TCR beta V and J genes. Analyses of presence and absence presupposed an approximately uniform sequencing depth across donors.

Trimming at V came to 9 bases and at J to 3 bases, leaving 6 bases not matched to a gene. The germline CDR1 and CDR2 sequences are ENHRY and SYGVKD. The CDR3 has 13 residues. A single count supports this clone. Its specificity is unknown. Researchers ran the PCR with 60 Vbeta and 13 Jbeta primers. Here immunoSEQ multiplex PCR was the method, and the copy in TCRdb shows in-frame clones only, minus some. The table shows 110,000 to 150,000 clones, with 65% to 80% occurring only once. The source is a woman younger than 45 in good health and CMV-seronegative. Sequenced material: PBMCs. The rearrangement joins TRBV10-3 to TRBJ1-1, with 8 bases identical to TRBD1. The CDR3 loop is CAIRTGLDTEAFF. Here the CDR3 DNA reads TGTGCCATTCGGACAGGGTTGGACACTGAAGCTTTCTTT.